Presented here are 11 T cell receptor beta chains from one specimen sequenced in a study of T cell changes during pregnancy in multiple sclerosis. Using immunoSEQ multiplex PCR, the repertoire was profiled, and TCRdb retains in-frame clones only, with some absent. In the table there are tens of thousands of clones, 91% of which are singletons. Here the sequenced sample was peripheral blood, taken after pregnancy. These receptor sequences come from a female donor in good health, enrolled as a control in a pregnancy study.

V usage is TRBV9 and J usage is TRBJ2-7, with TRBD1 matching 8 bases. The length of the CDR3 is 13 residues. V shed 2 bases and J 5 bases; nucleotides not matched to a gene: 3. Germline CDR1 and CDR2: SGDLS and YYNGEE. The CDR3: CASSVATGDEQYF. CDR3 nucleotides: TGTGCCAGCAGCGTCGCGACAGGGGACGAGCAGTACTTC.

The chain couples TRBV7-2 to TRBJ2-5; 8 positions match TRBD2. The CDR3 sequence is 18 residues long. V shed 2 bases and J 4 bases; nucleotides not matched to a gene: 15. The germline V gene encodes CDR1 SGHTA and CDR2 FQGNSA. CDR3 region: CASSLLAYGGGLGETQYF. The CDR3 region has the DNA TGTGCCAGCAGCTTATTGGCCTATGGCGGGGGGTTGGGAGAGACCCAGTACTTC.

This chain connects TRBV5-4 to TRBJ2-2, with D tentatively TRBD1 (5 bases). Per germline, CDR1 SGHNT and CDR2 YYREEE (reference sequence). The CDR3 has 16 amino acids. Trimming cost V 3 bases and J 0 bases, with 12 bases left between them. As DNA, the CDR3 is TGTGCCAGCAGCTCCCCGACAGCCGCGAACACCGGGGAGCTGTTTTTT. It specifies CASSSPTAANTGELFF.

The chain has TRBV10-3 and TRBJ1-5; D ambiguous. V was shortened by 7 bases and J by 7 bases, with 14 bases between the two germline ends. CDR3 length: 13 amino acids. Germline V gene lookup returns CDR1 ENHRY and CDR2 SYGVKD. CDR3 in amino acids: CAIKDGTGQPQHF. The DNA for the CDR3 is TGTGCCATCAAAGACGGAACGGGGCAGCCCCAGCATTTT.

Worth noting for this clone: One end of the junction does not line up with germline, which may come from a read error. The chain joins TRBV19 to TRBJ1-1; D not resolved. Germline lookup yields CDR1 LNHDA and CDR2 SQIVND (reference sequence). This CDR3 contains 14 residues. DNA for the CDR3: TGCGCCAGTAGTAAAGCGGGAGAAAACACTGAAGCTTTCTTT. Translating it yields CASSKAGENTEAFF.

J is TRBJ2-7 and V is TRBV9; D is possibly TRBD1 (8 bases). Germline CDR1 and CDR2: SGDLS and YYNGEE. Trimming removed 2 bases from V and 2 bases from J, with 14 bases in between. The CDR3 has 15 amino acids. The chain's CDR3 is CASSVERDRTYEQYF. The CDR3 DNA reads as TGTGCCAGCAGCGTTGAGCGGGACAGGACCTACGAGCAGTACTTC.

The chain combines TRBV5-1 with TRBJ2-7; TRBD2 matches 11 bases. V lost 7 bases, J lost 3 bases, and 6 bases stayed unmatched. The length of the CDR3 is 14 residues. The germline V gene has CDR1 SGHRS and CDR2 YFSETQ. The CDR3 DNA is TGCGCCAGCGGCCCCACTAGCGGGGGCTACGAGCAGTACTTC. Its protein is CASGPTSGGYEQYF.

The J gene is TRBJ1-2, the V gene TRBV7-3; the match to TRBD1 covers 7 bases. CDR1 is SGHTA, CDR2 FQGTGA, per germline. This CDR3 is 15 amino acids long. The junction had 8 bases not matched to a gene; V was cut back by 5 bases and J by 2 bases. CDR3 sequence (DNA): TGTGCCAGCAGCCCGTCCGGGACAGCAAACTATGGCTACACCTTC. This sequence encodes CASSPSGTANYGYTF.

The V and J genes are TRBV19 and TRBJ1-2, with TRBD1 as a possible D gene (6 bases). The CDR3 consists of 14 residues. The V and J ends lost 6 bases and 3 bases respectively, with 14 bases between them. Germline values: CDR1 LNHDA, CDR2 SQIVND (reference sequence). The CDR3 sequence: CASSMQGRDYGYTF. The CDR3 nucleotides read TGTGCCAGTAGCATGCAGGGGAGAGACTATGGCTACACCTTC.

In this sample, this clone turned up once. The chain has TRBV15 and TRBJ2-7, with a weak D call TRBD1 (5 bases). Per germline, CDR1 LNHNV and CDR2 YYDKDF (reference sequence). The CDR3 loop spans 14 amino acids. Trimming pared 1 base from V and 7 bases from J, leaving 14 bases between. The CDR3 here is CATSRANQGKEQYF. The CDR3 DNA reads TGTGCCACCAGCAGAGCCAATCAGGGAAAGGAGCAGTACTTC.

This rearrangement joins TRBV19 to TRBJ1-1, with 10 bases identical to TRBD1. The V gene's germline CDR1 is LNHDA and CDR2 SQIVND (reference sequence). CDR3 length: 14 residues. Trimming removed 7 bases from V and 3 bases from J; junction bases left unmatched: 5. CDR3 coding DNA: TGTGCCAGTACCCGGGACAGGGGTTACACTGAAGCTTTCTTT. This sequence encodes CASTRDRGYTEAFF. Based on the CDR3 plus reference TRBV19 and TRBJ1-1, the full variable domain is DGGITQSPKYLFRKEGQNVTLSCEQNLNHDAMYWYRQDPGQGLRLIYYSQIVNDFQKGDIAEGYSVSREKKESFPLTVTSAQKNPTAFYLCASTRDRGYTEAFFGQGTRLTVV.